This T cell receptor beta chain was identified during a study of graft-versus-host responses after intestinal transplantation. Study in general: Multivisceral, liver-intestinal, or isolated intestinal transplants were received by the recipients.

The method was immunoSEQ multiplex PCR; TCRdb's version includes in-frame clones alone and lacks a portion of them. Among tens of thousands of clones listed, 90% to 95% were seen once. CDR1 and CDR2 from the germline V gene are LNHDA and SQIVND (reference sequence). The CDR3 is 15 residues long. V lost 3 bases and J lost 2; bases outside the gene matches: 3. To note about this clone: The antigen remains unidentified.

The chain links TRBV19 to TRBJ2-2, with 7 bases that match TRBD1. The sequenced sample was unstimulated CD8+ T cells sorted from spleen or lymph node cells, obtained before intestinal transplant. This clonotype originated in a human donor who received an intestinal transplant. The CDR3 reads CASSMGTANTGELFF. The CDR3 region has the DNA TGTGCCAGTAGTATGGGGACAGCAAACACCGGGGAGCTGTTTTTT.